The rows below give T cell receptor beta chains drawn from one sample of a study of control samples from healthy donors and cancer patients. Libraries were prepared by immunoSEQ multiplex PCR; TCRdb keeps only in-frame clonotypes and omits some of them. Among roughly 59,000 clones listed, roughly 90% were seen once. Sequencing was performed on PBMCs. The receptors originated from a man aged 40-50 years with colorectal cancer. The CDR3 runs from the conserved cysteine through the conserved F or W. A D gene is named only where the DNA matches it firmly.

>.|TRBV11-2|TRBJ2-5
CASSRERRETQYF
>TRBD1|TRBV7-2|TRBJ2-1
CASSLGQGNEQFF
>.|TRBV6-6|TRBJ2-3
CASSIFRDTQYF
>.|TRBV29-1|TRBJ1-1
CSVERGGNTEAFF
>.|TRBV29-1|TRBJ1-2
CSVGGTTTGYTF
>.|TRBV6-5|TRBJ2-1
CASSLESSSYNEQFF
>TRBD1|TRBV19|TRBJ2-5
CASSILVSGGETQYF
>TRBD2|TRBV3-1/TRBV3-2|TRBJ2-1
CASSQPGAGGRNEQFF
>.|TRBV11-3|TRBJ2-1
CASSFGLQNNEQFF
>TRBD2|TRBV6-6|TRBJ2-1
CASSSEAGGNYNEQFF
>.|TRBV5-6|TRBJ1-4
CASSFRTGQKEKLFF
>.|TRBV19|TRBJ1-5
CASSIGPMKNQPQHF
>.|TRBV18|TRBJ1-2
CASSKGGNSDLWVGYTF
>.|TRBV3-1/TRBV3-2|TRBJ1-3
CASSQDLGGSGNTIYF
>.|TRBV30|TRBJ2-1
CAWKPRGVDNEQFF
>TRBD1|TRBV3-1/TRBV3-2|TRBJ2-5
CASSLGTGGVETQYF
>.|TRBV18|TRBJ1-2
CASSPRQENNYGYTF
>.|TRBV25-1|TRBJ2-7
CASSDLQGPTYEQYF
>.|TRBV7-9|TRBJ1-3
CASSLGQANTIYF
>TRBD2|TRBV11-2|TRBJ2-5
CASSHPSGGAGGTQYF
>TRBD1|TRBV24-1|TRBJ1-2
CATSDFIQAGQGAWYGYTF
>TRBD1|TRBV5-1|TRBJ1-1
CASSLRTGVVTEAFF
>.|TRBV7-9|TRBJ1-6
CASGTVYIPLHF
>.|TRBV19|TRBJ1-2
CASSQRQSNYGYTF
>TRBD1|TRBV27|TRBJ2-7
CASSLGGFQGALYEQYF
>.|TRBV30|TRBJ2-7
CALELVLSYEQYF
>TRBD1|TRBV30|TRBJ1-1
CAWRARTGNTEAFF
>.|TRBV5-1|TRBJ1-2
CASSLEPANYGYTF
>TRBD2|TRBV3-1/TRBV3-2|TRBJ2-3
CASSRTSGGDTQYF
>.|TRBV3-1/TRBV3-2|TRBJ1-1
CASSRTSYGDTEAFF
>TRBD2|TRBV11-3|TRBJ2-5
CASSSSGGAAETQYF
>TRBD1|TRBV27|TRBJ1-4
CASSNSPGQVKEKLFF
>.|TRBV3-1/TRBV3-2|TRBJ2-7
CASSHRGAGSPEQYF
>.|TRBV19|TRBJ1-1
CASSTPRGMNTEAFF
>.|TRBV19|TRBJ2-1
CASRQRRGPYNEQFF
>.|TRBV4-3|TRBJ2-1
CASSQQGSGRPNEQFF
>TRBD1|TRBV30|TRBJ2-7
CAWSVETGQGAYEQYF
>.|TRBV2|TRBJ2-1
CASSDLAGQSNEQFF
>TRBD2|TRBV20-1|TRBJ2-2
CSARGLGRLFF
>TRBD1|TRBV4-1|TRBJ2-3
CASSQRDRGPDTQYF
>.|TRBV7-2|TRBJ1-6
CASSLGLVNSPLHF
>.|TRBV7-6|TRBJ2-1
CASSKDRYNEQFF
>.|TRBV19|TRBJ1-2
CASSIPGVESNYGYTF
>.|TRBV4-2|TRBJ2-3
CASSQDQGSDTQYF
>.|TRBV6-5|TRBJ2-3
CASSYRIWGTDTQYF
>TRBD1|TRBV6-1|TRBJ2-7
CASSEWGQGYYEQYF
>.|TRBV7-3|TRBJ2-5
CASSLTPKLGTQYF
>TRBD2|TRBV6-5|TRBJ2-1
CASSSLGSGRNEQFF
>TRBD1|TRBV5-4|TRBJ2-7
CASSSGQGAGEQYF
>.|TRBV5-1|TRBJ1-2
CASSAARPDSGYTF
>.|TRBV4-1|TRBJ2-5
CASSQDPPRSNQETQYF
>.|TRBV6-1|TRBJ1-4
CASSEGTTTNEKLFF
>TRBD2|TRBV9|TRBJ2-5
CASSVVSGGAETQYF
>TRBD2|TRBV19|TRBJ2-3
CASMPSGERDTQYF